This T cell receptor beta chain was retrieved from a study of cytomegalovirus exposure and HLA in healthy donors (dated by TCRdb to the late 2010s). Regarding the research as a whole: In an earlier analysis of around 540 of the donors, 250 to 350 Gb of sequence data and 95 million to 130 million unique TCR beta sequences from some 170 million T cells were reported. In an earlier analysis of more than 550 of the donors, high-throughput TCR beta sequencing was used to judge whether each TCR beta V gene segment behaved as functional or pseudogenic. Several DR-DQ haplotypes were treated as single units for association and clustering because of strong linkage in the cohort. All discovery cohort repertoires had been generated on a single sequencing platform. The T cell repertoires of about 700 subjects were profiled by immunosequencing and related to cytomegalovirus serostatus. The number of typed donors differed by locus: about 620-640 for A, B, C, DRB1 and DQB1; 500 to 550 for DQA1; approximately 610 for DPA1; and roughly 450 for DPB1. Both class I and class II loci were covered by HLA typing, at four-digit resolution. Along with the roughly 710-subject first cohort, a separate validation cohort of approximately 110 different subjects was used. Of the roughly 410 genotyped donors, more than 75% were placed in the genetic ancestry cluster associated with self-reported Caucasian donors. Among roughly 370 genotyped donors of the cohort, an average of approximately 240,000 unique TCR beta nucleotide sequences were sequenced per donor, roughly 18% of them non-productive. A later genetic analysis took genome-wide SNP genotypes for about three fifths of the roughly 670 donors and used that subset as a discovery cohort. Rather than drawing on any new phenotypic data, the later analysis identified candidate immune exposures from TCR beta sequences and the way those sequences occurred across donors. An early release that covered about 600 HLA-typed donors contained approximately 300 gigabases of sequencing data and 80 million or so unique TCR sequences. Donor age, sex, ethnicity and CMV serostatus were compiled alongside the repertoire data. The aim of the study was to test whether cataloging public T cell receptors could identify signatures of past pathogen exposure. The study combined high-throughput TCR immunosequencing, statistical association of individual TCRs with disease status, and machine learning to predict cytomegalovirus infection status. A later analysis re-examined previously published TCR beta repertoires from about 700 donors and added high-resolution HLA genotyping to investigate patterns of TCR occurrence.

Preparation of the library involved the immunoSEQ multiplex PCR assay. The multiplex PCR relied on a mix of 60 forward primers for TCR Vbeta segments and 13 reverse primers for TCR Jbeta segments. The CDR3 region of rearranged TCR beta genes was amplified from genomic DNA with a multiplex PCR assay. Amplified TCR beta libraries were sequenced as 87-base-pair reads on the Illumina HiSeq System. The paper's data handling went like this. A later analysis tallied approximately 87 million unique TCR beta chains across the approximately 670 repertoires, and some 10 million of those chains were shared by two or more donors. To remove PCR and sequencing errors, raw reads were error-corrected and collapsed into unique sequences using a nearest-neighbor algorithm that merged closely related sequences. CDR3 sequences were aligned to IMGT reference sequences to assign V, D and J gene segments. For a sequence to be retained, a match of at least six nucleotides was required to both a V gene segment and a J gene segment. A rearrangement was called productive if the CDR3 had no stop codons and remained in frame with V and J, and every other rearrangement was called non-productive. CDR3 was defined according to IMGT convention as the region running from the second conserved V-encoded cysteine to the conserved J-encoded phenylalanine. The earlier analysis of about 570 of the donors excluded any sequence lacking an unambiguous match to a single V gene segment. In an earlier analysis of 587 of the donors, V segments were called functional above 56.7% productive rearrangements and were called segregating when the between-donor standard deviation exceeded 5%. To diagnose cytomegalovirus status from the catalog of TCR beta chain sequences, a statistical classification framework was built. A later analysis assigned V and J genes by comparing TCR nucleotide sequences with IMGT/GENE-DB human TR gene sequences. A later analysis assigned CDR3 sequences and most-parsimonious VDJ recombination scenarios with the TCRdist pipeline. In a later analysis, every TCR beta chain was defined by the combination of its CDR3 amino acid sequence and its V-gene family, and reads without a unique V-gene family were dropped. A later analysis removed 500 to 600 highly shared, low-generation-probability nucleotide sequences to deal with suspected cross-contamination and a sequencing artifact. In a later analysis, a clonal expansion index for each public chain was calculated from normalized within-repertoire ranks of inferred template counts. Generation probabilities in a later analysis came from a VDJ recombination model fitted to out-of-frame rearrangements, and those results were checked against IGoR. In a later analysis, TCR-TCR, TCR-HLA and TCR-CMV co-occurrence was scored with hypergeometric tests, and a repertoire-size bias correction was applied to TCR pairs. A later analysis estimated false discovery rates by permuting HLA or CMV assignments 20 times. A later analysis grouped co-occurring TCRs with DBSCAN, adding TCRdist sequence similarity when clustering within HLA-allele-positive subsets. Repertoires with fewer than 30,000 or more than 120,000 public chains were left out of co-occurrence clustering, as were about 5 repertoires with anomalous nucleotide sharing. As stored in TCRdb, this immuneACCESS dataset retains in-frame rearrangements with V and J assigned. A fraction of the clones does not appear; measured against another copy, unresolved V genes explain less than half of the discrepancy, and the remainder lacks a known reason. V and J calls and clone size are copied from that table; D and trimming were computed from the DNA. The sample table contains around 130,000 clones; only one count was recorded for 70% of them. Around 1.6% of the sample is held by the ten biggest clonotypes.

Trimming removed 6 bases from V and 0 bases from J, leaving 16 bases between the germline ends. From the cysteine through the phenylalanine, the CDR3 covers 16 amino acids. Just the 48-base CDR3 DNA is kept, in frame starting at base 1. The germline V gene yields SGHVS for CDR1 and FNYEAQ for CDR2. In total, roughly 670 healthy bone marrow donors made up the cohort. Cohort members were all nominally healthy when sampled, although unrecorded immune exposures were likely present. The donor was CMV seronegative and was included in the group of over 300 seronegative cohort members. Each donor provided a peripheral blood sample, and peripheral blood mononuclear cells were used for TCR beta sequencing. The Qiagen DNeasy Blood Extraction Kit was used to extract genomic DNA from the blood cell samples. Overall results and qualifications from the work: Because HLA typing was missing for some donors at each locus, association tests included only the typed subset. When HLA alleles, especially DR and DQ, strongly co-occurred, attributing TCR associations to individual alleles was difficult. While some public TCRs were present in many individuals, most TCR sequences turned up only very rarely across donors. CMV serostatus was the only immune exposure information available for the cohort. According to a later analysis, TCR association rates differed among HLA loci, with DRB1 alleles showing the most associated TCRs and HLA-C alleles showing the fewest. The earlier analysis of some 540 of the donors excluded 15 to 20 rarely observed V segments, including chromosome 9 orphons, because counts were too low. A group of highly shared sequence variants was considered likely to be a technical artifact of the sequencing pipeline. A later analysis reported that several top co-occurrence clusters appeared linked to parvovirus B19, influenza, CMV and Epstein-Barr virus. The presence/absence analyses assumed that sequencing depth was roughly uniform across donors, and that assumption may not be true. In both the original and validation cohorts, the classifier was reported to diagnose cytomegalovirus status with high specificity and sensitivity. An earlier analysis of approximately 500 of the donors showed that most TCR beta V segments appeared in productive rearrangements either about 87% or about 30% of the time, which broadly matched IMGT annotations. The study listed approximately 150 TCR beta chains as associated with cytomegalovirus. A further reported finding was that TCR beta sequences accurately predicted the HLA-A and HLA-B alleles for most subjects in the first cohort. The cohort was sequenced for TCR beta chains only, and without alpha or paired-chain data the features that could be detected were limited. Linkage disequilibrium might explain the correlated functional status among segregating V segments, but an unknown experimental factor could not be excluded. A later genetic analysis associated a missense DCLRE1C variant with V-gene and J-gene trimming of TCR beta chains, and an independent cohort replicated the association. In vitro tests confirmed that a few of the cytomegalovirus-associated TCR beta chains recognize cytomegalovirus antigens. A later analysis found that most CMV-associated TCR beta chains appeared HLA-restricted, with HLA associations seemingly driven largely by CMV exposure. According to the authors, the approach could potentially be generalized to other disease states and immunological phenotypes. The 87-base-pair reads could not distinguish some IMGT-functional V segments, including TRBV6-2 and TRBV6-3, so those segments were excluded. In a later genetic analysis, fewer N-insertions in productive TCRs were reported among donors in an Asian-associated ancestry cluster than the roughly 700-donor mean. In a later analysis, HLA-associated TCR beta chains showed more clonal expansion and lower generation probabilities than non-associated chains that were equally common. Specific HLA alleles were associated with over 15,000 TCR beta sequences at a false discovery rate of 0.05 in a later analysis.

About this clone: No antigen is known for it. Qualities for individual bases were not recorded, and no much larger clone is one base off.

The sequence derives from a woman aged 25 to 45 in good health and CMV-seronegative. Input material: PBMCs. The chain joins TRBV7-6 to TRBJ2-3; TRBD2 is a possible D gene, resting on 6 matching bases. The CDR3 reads CASRGRRGSSTDTQYF. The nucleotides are TGTGCCAGCAGGGGAAGGCGGGGTTCTAGCACAGATACGCAGTATTTT.